A single sample is the source of the 9 T cell receptor beta chains below, sequenced in a study of a mutant IDH1 vaccine in newly diagnosed glioma. Assay used: immunoSEQ multiplex PCR; TCRdb lists only in-frame clones, some missing. The table records about 60,000 clones, under 90% of them present only once. These receptors have no identified antigens. Documented time point: week 11, during vaccination. With topical imiquimod, each dose of the vaccine consisted of 300 ug of mutant IDH1 20-mer peptide. The input for sequencing was PBMCs, taken from a glioma patient whose treatment included an IDH1 peptide vaccine. The receptors originated from a man in his thirties or forties with glioma.

J is TRBJ2-3 and V is TRBV4-1; the D is unclear. Trimming cost V 4 bases and J 0 bases, with 5 bases left between them. Germline V gene sequence: CDR1 MGHRA, CDR2 YSYEKL. The CDR3 spans 13 residues. The chain's CDR3 is CASSPPSTDTQYF. The CDR3 DNA follows: TGCGCCAGCAGCCCGCCCAGCACAGATACGCAGTATTTT.

The chain employs TRBV9 and TRBJ2-6; possible D gene TRBD2, 5 bases. The CDR3 has 16 residues. Germline CDR1 and CDR2: SGDLS and YYNGEE. The germline V and J ends were trimmed by 4 bases and 0 bases, with 11 bases remaining between them. The CDR3 spells CASSLGESSGANVLTF. The DNA of the CDR3 is TGTGCCAGCAGCCTTGGGGAGAGCTCTGGGGCCAACGTCCTGACTTTC.

The rearrangement joins TRBV9 to TRBJ1-3; 8 bases agree with TRBD1. Per germline, CDR1 SGDLS and CDR2 YYNGEE. This CDR3 has 17 residues. The V and J ends lost 0 bases and 3 bases, in that order; junction bases with no gene match: 8. The CDR3, as DNA: TGTGCCAGCAGCGTAGCGCAGGGGGCAGTGAGTGGAAACACCATATATTTT. As protein: CASSVAQGAVSGNTIYF.

The V and J genes are TRBV10-3 and TRBJ2-7, with unresolved D. Trimming pared 3 bases from V and 4 bases from J, leaving 13 bases between. There are 14 residues in the CDR3. From germline, CDR1 is ENHRY and CDR2 SYGVKD. In nucleotides, the CDR3 is TGTGCCATCAGTGAACGCGGCTTGGCTTACGAGCAGTACTTC. Its translation is CAISERGLAYEQYF.

This clone was picked up a small number of times. The chain links TRBV14 to TRBJ1-2; no reliable D call. Trimming cost V 4 bases and J 4 bases, with 13 bases left between them. The CDR3 loop spans 14 amino acids. CDR1 is SGHDN and CDR2 is FVKESK in the germline V gene. CDR3 nucleotide sequence: TGTGCCAGCAGCCCCTTGTTGGAAACCTATGGCTACACCTTC. As protein: CASSPLLETYGYTF.

This rearrangement joins TRBV4-3 to TRBJ2-1; 11 positions agree with TRBD1. The V segment lost 3 bases and the J segment 8 bases; nucleotides outside the gene matches: 12. The CDR3 is made up of 17 amino acids. Germline values: CDR1 LGHNA, CDR2 YSLEER. The CDR3 loop is CASSQDTPGTGGDEQFF. The CDR3 nucleotides read TGCGCCAGCAGCCAGGATACCCCCGGGACAGGGGGTGATGAGCAGTTCTTC.

This clone showed up just once. The rearrangement uses TRBV5-4 and TRBJ2-2; D ambiguous. V lost 4 bases to trimming and J lost 4 bases, with 8 bases between them. There are 13 residues in the CDR3. Germline V lookup: CDR1 SGHNT, CDR2 YYREEE (reference sequence). Here the CDR3 DNA reads TGTGCCAGCAGCCCGAACCCCACCGGGGAGCTGTTTTTT. Residues: CASSPNPTGELFF.

This chain connects TRBV7-2 to TRBJ2-5; 9 bases fit TRBD2. The germline V gene encodes CDR1 SGHTA and CDR2 FQGNSA. V trimming: 5 bases; J trimming: 3 bases; junction bases outside the gene matches: 10. The CDR3 has 16 residues. Written as DNA, the CDR3 is TGTGCCAGCAGCCCACAGCGGGGGGCCGGTAAAGAGACCCAGTACTTC. Translated: CASSPQRGAGKETQYF.

The chain joins TRBV9 to TRBJ2-5, with 7 positions matching TRBD1. V dropped 0 bases and J dropped 1; count of bases not matched to a gene: 3. Germline values: CDR1 SGDLS, CDR2 YYNGEE. CDR3 size: 15 residues. CDR3 region: CASSVGGGPQETQYF. CDR3 coding DNA: TGTGCCAGCAGCGTAGGAGGGGGCCCCCAAGAGACCCAGTACTTC.